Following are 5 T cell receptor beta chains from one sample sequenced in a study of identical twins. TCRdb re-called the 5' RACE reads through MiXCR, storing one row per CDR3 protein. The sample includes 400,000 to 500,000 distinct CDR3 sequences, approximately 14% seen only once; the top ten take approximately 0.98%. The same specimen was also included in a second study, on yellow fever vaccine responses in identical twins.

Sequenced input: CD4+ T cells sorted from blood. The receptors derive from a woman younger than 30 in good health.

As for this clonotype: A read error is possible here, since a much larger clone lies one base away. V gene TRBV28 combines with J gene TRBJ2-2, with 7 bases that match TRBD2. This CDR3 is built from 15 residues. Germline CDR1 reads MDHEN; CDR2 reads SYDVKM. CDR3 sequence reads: CASSTTGTNNGELFF. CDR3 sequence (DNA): TGTGCCAGCAGTACCACCGGGACTAACAACGGGGAGCTGTTTTTT. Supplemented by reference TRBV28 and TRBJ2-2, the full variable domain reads DVKVTQSSRYLVKRTGEKVFLECVQDMDHENMFWYRQDPGLGLRLIYFSYDVKMKEKGDIPEGYSVSREKKERFSLILESASTNQTSMYLCASSTTGTNNGELFFGEGSRLTVL.

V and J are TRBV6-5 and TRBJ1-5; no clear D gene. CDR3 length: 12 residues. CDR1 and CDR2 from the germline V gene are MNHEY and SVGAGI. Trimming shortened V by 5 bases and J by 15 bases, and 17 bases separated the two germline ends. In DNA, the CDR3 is TGTGCCAGCAGTACCCGTAGTGGCCCACCGCATTTT. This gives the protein CASSTRSGPPHF.

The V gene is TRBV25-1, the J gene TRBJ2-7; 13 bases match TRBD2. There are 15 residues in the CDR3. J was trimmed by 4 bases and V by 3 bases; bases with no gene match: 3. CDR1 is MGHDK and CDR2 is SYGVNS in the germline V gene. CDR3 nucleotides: TGTGCCAGCAGTGACTGGACTAGCGGGAGATACGAGCAGTACTTC. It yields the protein CASSDWTSGRYEQYF.

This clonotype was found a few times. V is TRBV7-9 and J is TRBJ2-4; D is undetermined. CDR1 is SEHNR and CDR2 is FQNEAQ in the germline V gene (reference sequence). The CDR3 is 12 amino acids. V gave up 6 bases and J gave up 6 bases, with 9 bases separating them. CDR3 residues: CASSPKGNIQYF. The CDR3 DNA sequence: TGTGCCAGCAGTCCCAAGGGAAACATTCAGTACTTC.

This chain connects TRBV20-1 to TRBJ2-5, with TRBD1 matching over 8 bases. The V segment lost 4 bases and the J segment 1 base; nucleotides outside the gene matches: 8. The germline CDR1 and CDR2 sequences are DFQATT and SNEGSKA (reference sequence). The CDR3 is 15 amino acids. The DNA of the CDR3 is TGCAGTGCTACGGACTCCGGACAGGGCCAAGAGACCCAGTACTTC. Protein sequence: CSATDSGQGQETQYF.